This T cell receptor beta chain was identified in a study of blood T cell repertoires in COVID-19. The CDR3 is made up of 15 amino acids. The germline CDR1 and CDR2 sequences are LGHDT and YNNKEL (reference sequence). Trimming pared 0 bases from V and 14 bases from J, leaving 17 bases between. Produced via immunoSEQ multiplex PCR; TCRdb's table is partial and in-frame only. Counted here are roughly 250,000 clones, 86% occurring once; the ten biggest clones make up approximately 9.8%. This clonotype originated in a man aged 35-49 years who had recovered from COVID-19. The genes are TRBV3-1 (or the pseudogene TRBV3-2) and TRBJ1-6; no definite D call. The specimen was peripheral blood. CDR3 sequence reads: CASSQDISHGFSLHF. The CDR3 region has the DNA TGTGCCAGCAGCCAAGATATCAGCCACGGGTTTTCCCTCCACTTT.